The clone carrying this T cell receptor (beta chain) was detected once. Its antigen remains unknown. CDR1 and CDR2 from the germline V gene are SNHLY and FYNNEI. The CDR3 is made up of 15 amino acids. Trimming removed 7 bases from V and 6 bases from J; junction bases left unmatched: 7. This sample stems from a study of T cells in Graves' hyperthyroidism and ophthalmopathy. Study-wide results and limits: A model using 13 V-J features told ophthalmopathy apart from stable hyperthyroidism.

A Clinical Activity Score of at least 3, a NOSPECS grade of at least 4 and a duration under 3 months were recorded in the ophthalmopathy patients. TCR beta CDR3 sequences were amplified from RNA transcripts. Initially, a first-round RT-PCR of the TCR CDR3 employed the HTBI primer set. TCRdb re-analysed the multiplex PCR reads in MiXCR, keeping a single row per CDR3 protein. The table records 500,000 to 750,000 distinct CDR3 sequences, 14% of them present only once. The receptor was derived from a woman aged 18-29 years with Graves' ophthalmopathy. The sequencing input was blood. J is TRBJ2-1 and V is TRBV2; 12 nucleotides line up with TRBD1. CDR3 nucleotides: TGTGCCAGCACCCCCCCGGGACAGGGGGCCAATGAGCAGTTCTTC. Its protein is CASTPPGQGANEQFF.